This T cell receptor (beta chain) was identified during a study of blood T cell repertoires in COVID-19 (dated by TCRdb to 2020 to 2022). For the wider study: Samples covering the acute and convalescent phases of COVID-19 were provided by collaborators in the United States, Italy and Spain. The prospective study material was composed of cDNA or gDNA derived from T cells, B-cell-depleted T cells, or PBMCs. Deeply sampled blood TCRbeta repertoires from subjects exposed to, actively infected with, or recovered from COVID-19 were included in the dataset. The repertoires were released in a freely available public database intended as a resource for research on the immune response to SARS-CoV-2. Samples came from the ongoing ImmuneRACE study (first 160 participants) plus 1,254 subjects from 6 global collaborators. A de-identified subject ID, COVID-19 status, age in years and sex were almost always included in the sample metadata. Where HLA class I and class II types were available, the types were taken from metadata supplied by the sample provider, not from assay-based typing.

Beyond this particular receptor, the publication reports: The quantity of clinical and demographic metadata differed by source and by participant and was supplied without curation.

Of note for this clone: Its antigen is currently not known. Per-base qualities were not stored, and no clone one base away is much larger.

TCRbeta CDR3 regions were amplified from genomic DNA using the immunoSEQ Assay, a bias-controlled multiplex PCR. As for how the authors treated the data: Nucleated cell counts per sample were estimated from amplification of reference gene primers within the assay. To quantify the absolute abundance of each unique TCRbeta CDR3 rearrangement, sequence reads were collapsed and filtered. For each sample, productive Simpson clonality was calculated by taking the square root of Simpson's diversity index across productive rearrangements. The clones in this table, taken by TCRdb from immuneACCESS, are in-frame only. Not every clone is retained; where verified, under half of the shortfall comes from an unresolved V gene, and the cause of the rest is unknown. The V and J calls and clone size are taken from that table; D and trimming were inferred from the DNA. The table for this sample lists 80,000 to 130,000 clones; around 86% of them were counted only once. The ten largest clones represent approximately 2.5% of the sample.

The cysteine opens and the phenylalanine closes a CDR3 of 14 amino acids. The CDR3 DNA has 42 bases and is translated from base 1. V sheds 0 bases and J sheds 2 bases, leaving 8 bases between their ends. As encoded in the germline V gene, CDR1 is ENHRY while CDR2 is SYGVKD. Participants in the prospective study were aged about 18 to 89 years, lived in 20 to 25 United States geographic areas, and enrolled through a virtual design. To assign participants to cohorts, the prospective study relied on clinical history that participants themselves reported in a screening survey and a study questionnaire. ImmuneRACE Cohort 3 recovered participants were defined by two consecutive negative NP/OP PCR tests, healthcare professional clearance, or symptom resolution. In the prospective study, whole blood, serum and a nasopharyngeal or oropharyngeal swab were collected from each participant by mobile phlebotomists. Participants in the prospective study had the option to provide additional blood draws and questionnaires over a roughly two-month period. Before DNA extraction, prospective study blood samples were shipped either frozen or at room temperature.

Material for sequencing was PBMCs or T cells enriched from blood (not recorded which). The sequence was obtained from a woman between 45 and 60 years old who had recovered from COVID-19. The receptor chain draws on TRBV10-3 and TRBJ2-7, with a weak D call of TRBD1 (5 bases match). The CDR3 loop reads CAISESTVTYEQYF. The DNA is as follows: TGTGCCATCAGTGAGTCGACAGTAACCTACGAGCAGTACTTC.